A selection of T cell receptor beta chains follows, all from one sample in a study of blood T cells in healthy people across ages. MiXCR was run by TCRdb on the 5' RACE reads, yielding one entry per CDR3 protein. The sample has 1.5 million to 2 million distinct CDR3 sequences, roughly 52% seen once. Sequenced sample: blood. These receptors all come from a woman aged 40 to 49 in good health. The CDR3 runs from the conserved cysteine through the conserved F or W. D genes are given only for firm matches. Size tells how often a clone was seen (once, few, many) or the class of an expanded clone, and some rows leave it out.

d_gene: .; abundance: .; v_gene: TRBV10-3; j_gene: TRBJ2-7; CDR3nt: TGTGCCATCAGTGAGGGGATTACAGGGAACGAGCAGTACTTC; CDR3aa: CAISEGITGNEQYF
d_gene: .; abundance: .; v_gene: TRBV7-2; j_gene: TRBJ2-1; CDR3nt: TGTGCCAGCAGCATCTCTACAGGGACTGAGCAGTTCTTC; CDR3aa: CASSISTGTEQFF
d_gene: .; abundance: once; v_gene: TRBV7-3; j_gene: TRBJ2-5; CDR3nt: TGTGCCGGCAGCTTAGAGGGGGGGGCCCGCGAGACCCAGTACTTC; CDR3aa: CAGSLEGGARETQYF
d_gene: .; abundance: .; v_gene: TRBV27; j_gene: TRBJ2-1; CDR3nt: TGTGCCAGCCGACAAAATGCGGGACTGACTAATGAGCAGTTCTTC; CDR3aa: CASRQNAGLTNEQFF
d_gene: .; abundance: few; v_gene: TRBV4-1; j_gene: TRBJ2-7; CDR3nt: TGCGCCAGCAGCCCCGCACAGGGACCTGAGGAGCAGTACTTC; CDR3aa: CASSPAQGPEEQYF
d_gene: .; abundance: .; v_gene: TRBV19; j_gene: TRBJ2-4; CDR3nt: TGTGCCAGTAGTATAGGGACATTTGAAGGAAACATTCAGTACTTC; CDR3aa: CASSIGTFEGNIQYF
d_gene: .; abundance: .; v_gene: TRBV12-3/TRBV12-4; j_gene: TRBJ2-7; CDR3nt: TGTGCCAGCAGTTTACCGCCGTCTAACGAGCAGTACTTC; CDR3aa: CASSLPPSNEQYF
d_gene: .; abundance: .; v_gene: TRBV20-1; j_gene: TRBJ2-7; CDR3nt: TGCAGTGCTCCCCGCCAGGGTACTTTCTCCTACGAGCAGTACTTC; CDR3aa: CSAPRQGTFSYEQYF
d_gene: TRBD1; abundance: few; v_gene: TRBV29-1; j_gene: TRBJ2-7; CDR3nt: TGCAGCGTTGAAGCCCCGGGACAGATATCCTACGAGCAGTACTTC; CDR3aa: CSVEAPGQISYEQYF
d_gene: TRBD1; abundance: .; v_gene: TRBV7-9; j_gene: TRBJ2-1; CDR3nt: TGTGCCAGCAGCACCGGGACAGGGGTCAATGAGCAGTTCTTC; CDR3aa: CASSTGTGVNEQFF
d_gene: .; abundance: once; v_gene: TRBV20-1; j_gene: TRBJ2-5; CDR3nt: TGCAGTGCCATATCCGTTGAGGAGACCCAGTACTTC; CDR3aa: CSAISVEETQYF
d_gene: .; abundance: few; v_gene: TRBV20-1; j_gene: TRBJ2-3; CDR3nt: TGCAGTGCTAGATTCCGGGACGAAGATACGCAGTATTTT; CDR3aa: CSARFRDEDTQYF
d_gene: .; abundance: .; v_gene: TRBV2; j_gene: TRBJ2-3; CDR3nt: TGTGCCGGCGACGAGGGGGTCACAGATACGCAGTATTTT; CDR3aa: CAGDEGVTDTQYF
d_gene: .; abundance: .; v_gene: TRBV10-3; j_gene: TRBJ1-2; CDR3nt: TGTGCCATCAGCGACGTATGGGGAGAGTCCTATGGCTACACCTTC; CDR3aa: CAISDVWGESYGYTF
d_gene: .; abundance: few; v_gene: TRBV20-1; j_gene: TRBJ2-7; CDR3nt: TGCAGTGCTGCGACGGGGACGGGCTACGAGCAGTACTTC; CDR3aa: CSAATGTGYEQYF
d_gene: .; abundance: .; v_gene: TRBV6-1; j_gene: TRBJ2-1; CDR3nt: TGTGCCAGCAGGACCGACTCGGTCCTCAATGAGCAGTTCTTC; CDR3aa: CASRTDSVLNEQFF